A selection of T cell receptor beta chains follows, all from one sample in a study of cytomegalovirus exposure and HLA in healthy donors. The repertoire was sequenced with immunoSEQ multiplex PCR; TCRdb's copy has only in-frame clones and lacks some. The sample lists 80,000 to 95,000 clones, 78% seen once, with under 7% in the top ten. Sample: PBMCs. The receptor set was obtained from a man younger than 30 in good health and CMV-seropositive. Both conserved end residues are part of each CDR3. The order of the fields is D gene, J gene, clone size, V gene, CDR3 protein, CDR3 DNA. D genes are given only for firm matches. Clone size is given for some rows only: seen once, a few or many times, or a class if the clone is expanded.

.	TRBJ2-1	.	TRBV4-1	CASSQGLASQFF	TGCGCCAGCAGCCAAGGTTTGGCTAGCCAGTTCTTC
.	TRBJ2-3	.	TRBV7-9	CASSPPARTDTQYF	TGTGCCAGCAGCCCCCCAGCGAGGACAGATACGCAGTATTTT
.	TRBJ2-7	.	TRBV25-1	CASRSGSSYEQYF	TGTGCCAGCAGGAGCGGCAGCTCCTACGAGCAGTACTTC
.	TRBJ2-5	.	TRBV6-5	CASSLSTGLETQYF	TGTGCCAGCAGTCTCTCTACCGGTCTGGAGACCCAGTACTTC
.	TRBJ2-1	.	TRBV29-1	CSVDSISYNEQFF	TGCAGCGTCGACTCGATCTCCTACAATGAGCAGTTCTTC
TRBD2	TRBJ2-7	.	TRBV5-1	CASKLSGRGEQYF	TGCGCCAGCAAACTGAGCGGGAGAGGCGAGCAGTACTTC
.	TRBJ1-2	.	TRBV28	CASSLLGTLNYGYTF	TGTGCCAGCAGTTTACTAGGGACTCTGAACTATGGCTACACCTTC
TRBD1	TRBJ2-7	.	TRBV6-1	CASRGAGQGYEQYF	TGTGCCAGCAGGGGTGCCGGACAGGGTTACGAGCAGTACTTC
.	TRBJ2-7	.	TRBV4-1	CAGSQLGALGFYEQYF	TGCGCCGGCAGCCAACTGGGGGCGCTTGGGTTCTACGAGCAGTACTTC
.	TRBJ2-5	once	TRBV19	CASSSRVQETQYF	TGTGCCAGTAGTAGCAGGGTCCAAGAGACCCAGTACTTC
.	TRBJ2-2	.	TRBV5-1	CASSPARGYGGELFF	TGCGCCAGCAGCCCGGCCAGGGGATACGGCGGGGAGCTGTTTTTT
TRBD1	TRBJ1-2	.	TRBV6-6	CASSYGQGKGYGYTF	TGTGCCAGCAGTTACGGACAGGGGAAAGGGTATGGCTACACCTTC
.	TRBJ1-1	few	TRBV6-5	CASSYTPQYAEAFF	TGTGCCAGCAGTTACACGCCCCAGTACGCTGAAGCTTTCTTT
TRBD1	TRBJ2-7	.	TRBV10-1	CASRPGTADGEQYF	TGCGCCAGCAGACCCGGGACAGCGGATGGCGAGCAGTACTTC
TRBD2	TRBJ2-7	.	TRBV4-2	CASSQVTGGPVEQYF	TGTGCCAGCAGCCAAGTAACGGGAGGGCCAGTCGAGCAGTACTTC
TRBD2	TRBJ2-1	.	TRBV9	CASSVQPRVAGVNNEQFF	TGTGCCAGCAGCGTACAACCACGAGTAGCGGGAGTCAACAATGAGCAGTTCTTC
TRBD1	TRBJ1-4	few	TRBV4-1	CASRRQGATNEKLFF	TGCGCCAGCAGACGACAGGGGGCAACTAATGAAAAACTGTTTTTT
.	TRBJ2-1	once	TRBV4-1	CASSRPPGTDTEQFF	TGCGCCAGCAGCCGGCCCCCCGGGACTGACACTGAGCAGTTCTTC
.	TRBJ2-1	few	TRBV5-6	CASSIRAGYNEQFF	TGTGCCAGCAGCATCAGAGCGGGCTACAATGAGCAGTTCTTC
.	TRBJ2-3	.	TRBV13	CASSFGVSDTQYF	TGTGCCAGCAGCTTCGGGGTTTCAGATACGCAGTATTTT
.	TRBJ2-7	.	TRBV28	CASTEGGLYEQYF	TGTGCCAGCACCGAGGGGGGGCTCTACGAGCAGTACTTC
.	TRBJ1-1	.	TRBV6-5	CASSYSSVNTEAFF	TGTGCCAGCAGTTACTCTTCGGTGAACACTGAAGCTTTCTTT
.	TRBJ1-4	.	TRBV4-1	CASSQDPGAIDEKLFF	TGCGCCAGCAGCCAAGATCCAGGGGCAATTGATGAAAAACTGTTTTTT
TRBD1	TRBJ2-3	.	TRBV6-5	CASSYSRDRSTDTQYF	TGTGCCAGCAGTTACTCCCGGGACAGGAGCACAGATACGCAGTATTTT
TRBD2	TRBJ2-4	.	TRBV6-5	CASSYSSSGIQYF	TGTGCCAGCAGTTACTCGTCTAGCGGCATTCAGTACTTC
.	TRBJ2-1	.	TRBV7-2	CASSHGVAQSSYNEQFF	TGTGCCAGCAGCCACGGGGTGGCCCAAAGCTCCTACAATGAGCAGTTCTTC
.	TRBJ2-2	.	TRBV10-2	CASSESEGELFF	TGCGCCAGCAGTGAGTCAGAGGGGGAGCTGTTTTTT
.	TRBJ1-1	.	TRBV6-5	CASSYSDSPNTEAFF	TGTGCCAGCAGTTACTCTGACAGTCCGAACACTGAAGCTTTCTTT
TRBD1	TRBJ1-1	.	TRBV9	CASSVGRGQNTEAFF	TGTGCCAGCAGCGTAGGAAGGGGGCAGAACACTGAAGCTTTCTTT
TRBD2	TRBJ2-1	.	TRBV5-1	CASSLSTGGPPEQFF	TGCGCCAGCAGCTTGTCCACGGGAGGGCCGCCGGAGCAGTTCTTC
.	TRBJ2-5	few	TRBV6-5	CASSSPSSQETQYF	TGTGCCAGCAGTTCACCAAGCTCCCAAGAGACCCAGTACTTC
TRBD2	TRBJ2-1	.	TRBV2	CASRELAGVFDEQFF	TGTGCCAGCAGGGAACTAGCGGGAGTTTTCGATGAGCAGTTCTTC
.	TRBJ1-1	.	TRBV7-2	CASSSQAIPTEAFF	TGTGCCAGCAGCTCACAGGCTATCCCCACTGAAGCTTTCTTT
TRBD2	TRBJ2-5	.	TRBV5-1	CASSGGGNQETQYF	TGCGCCAGCTCCGGGGGAGGGAATCAAGAGACCCAGTACTTC
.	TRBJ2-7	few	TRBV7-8	CASSQYQGKAYEQYF	TGTGCCAGCAGCCAATACCAGGGCAAAGCCTACGAGCAGTACTTC
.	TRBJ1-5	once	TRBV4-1	CASSPLGGQPQHF	TGCGCCAGCAGCCCCCTAGGAGGTCAGCCCCAGCATTTT
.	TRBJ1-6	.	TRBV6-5	CASRGIYGSPLHF	TGTGCCAGCCGGGGTATATATGGTTCACCCCTCCACTTT
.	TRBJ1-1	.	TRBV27	CASSLWGEGGTEAFF	TGTGCCAGCAGCCTCTGGGGGGAGGGAGGCACTGAAGCTTTCTTT
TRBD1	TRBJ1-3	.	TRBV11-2	CASSQRTGIFGNTIYF	TGTGCCAGCAGCCAGCGGACAGGGATCTTTGGAAACACCATATATTTT
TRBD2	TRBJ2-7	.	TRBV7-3	CASSAGTSGPYEQYF	TGTGCCAGCAGCGCCGGGACTAGCGGACCCTACGAGCAGTACTTC
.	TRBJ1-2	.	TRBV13	CASSLLEGNYGYTF	TGTGCCAGCAGCTTACTGGAGGGTAACTATGGCTACACCTTC
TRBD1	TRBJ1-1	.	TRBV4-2	CASSSGQGAEAFF	TGTGCCAGCAGCTCGGGACAGGGAGCTGAAGCTTTCTTT